The 11 T cell receptor beta chains below were found in one sample sequenced in a study of spatial heterogeneity in lung cancer. Overall study findings and caveats: In tumors, expanded intratumoral alpha and beta TCR counts tracked mutation counts.

Time point here: sample taken at primary tumor resection. Their recognized antigens are unknown. TCRdb analysed the 5' RACE reads with MiXCR anew, one entry per CDR3 protein. Altogether around 4,800 distinct CDR3 sequences are present, approximately 9.1% being singletons, with the ten largest covering roughly 31%. The starting material was lung tumor tissue, obtained at surgery. The receptors originated from a male donor with early-stage non-small cell lung cancer.

This clonotype is medium-sized. CDR3 amino acids: CSARQGDRYGYTF. The CDR3 nucleotides are TGCAGCGCGCGACAGGGCGATCGCTATGGCTACACCTTC. The chain links TRBV29-1 to TRBJ1-2; 7 nucleotides match TRBD1. Losses at the gene ends were 7 bases for V and 4 bases for J; bases not matched to a gene: 9. Germline-derived CDR1 and CDR2 are SQVTM and ANQGSEA. This CDR3 has 13 amino acids.

This clonotype was observed many times. V usage is TRBV3-1 and J usage is TRBJ1-3; tentatively, D is TRBD1 (6 bases). The germline V and J ends were trimmed by 0 bases and 4 bases, with 10 bases remaining between them. From germline, CDR1 is LGHDT and CDR2 YNNKEL (reference sequence). The CDR3 spans 15 residues. CDR3 in amino acids: CASSQDRGPGNTIYF. The CDR3 nucleotides read TGTGCCAGCAGCCAAGATCGGGGGCCCGGAAACACCATATATTTT.

This clonotype was found many times. J is TRBJ1-2 and V is TRBV20-1; TRBD1 matches 11 bases. This CDR3 has 14 residues. In germline, CDR1 is DFQATT, CDR2 SNEGSKA (reference sequence). V was clipped by 2 bases and J by 8 bases; unmatched bases: 7. The CDR3, as DNA: TGCAGTGCTAGATCCTGGGACAGGGGGTACGGCTACACCTTC. Amino acid sequence: CSARSWDRGYGYTF.

The CDR3 DNA reads TGTGCCAGCAGCTTGTTGACCGGAGCGCTCTACGAGCAGTACTTC. Translated, it gives CASSLLTGALYEQYF. The J gene is TRBJ2-7, the V gene TRBV11-2; D remains unclear. Germline values: CDR1 SGHAT, CDR2 FQNNGV. V was cut by 3 bases and J by 3 bases, with 15 bases left in between. The CDR3 has 15 residues.

In regard to this clonotype: The junction and the germline gene differ at one end; a read error may be behind it. The chain joins TRBV7-2 to TRBJ1-2, with 11 bases matching TRBD1. The CDR3 extends over 12 amino acids. CDR1 and CDR2 from the germline V gene are SGHTA and FQGNSA. CDR3 nucleotide sequence: TGTGCTAGCAGCTGGACAGGGGGCGACTACACCTTC. Protein product: CASSWTGGDYTF.

The genes are TRBV5-1 and TRBJ2-5; D uncertain. The germline V gene has CDR1 SGHRS and CDR2 YFSETQ. V was trimmed by 4 bases and J by 1 base, leaving 11 bases between them. The CDR3 contains 14 residues. The CDR3 is CASSPGPSQETQYF. CDR3 sequence (DNA): TGCGCCAGCAGCCCCGGACCGTCCCAAGAGACCCAGTACTTC.

This clonotype occurred many times. The chain recombines TRBV7-2 with TRBJ2-7; TRBD1 aligns across 10 bases. The ends lost 5 bases at V and 3 bases at J; junction bases unmatched: 7. Looked up from germline, CDR1 is SGHTA and CDR2 is FQGNSA. This CDR3 is 15 amino acids long. The CDR3 loop reads CASSAGTGEGYEQYF. The DNA for the CDR3 is TGTGCCAGCAGCGCCGGGACAGGGGAAGGCTACGAGCAGTACTTC.

There are a few counts of this clonotype. The CDR3 nucleotides read TGTGCCAGCAGTTTAAACAGGAACACCGGGGAGCTGTTTTTT. This translates into CASSLNRNTGELFF. This rearrangement joins TRBV12-3 or TRBV12-4 to TRBJ2-2; D is unclear. The length of the CDR3 is 14 residues. V was shortened by 2 bases and J by 1 base, with 5 bases between the two germline ends.

This clonotype has a handful of counts. This chain links TRBV6-5 with TRBJ1-2; TRBD1 is a possible D gene (5 bases). V shed 5 bases and J shed 8 bases, with 12 bases lying between them. CDR3 length: 12 amino acids. The germline gives CDR1 MNHEY, CDR2 SVGAGI. This CDR3 is CASSPSGSGYTF. Here the CDR3 DNA reads TGTGCCAGCAGTCCATCAGGGAGCGGCTACACCTTC.

This clonotype was observed many times. The chain joins TRBV6-1 to TRBJ2-7; TRBD1 agrees at 9 bases. The CDR3 runs to 15 residues. The V gene end was trimmed by 7 bases and the J gene end by 7 bases; junction bases not matched to a gene: 14. Germline assignment: CDR1 MNHNS and CDR2 SASEGT. This CDR3 reads CASNPYSQGAREQYF. Here the CDR3 DNA reads TGTGCCAGCAATCCTTATTCACAGGGGGCAAGGGAGCAGTACTTC.

Ten or more counts support this clonotype. This chain joins TRBV9 and TRBJ2-7; D ambiguous. The CDR3 totals 13 residues. Germline lookup yields CDR1 SGDLS and CDR2 YYNGEE. With 7 bases removed from V and 6 bases from J, the gap between germline ends came to 17 bases. CDR3 nucleotide sequence: TGTGCCAGCGGTTCCGGGCCCCCCGGCGAGCAGTACTTC. It yields the protein CASGSGPPGEQYF.